Below are 29 T cell receptor beta chains sequenced from a single sample in a study of T cells after yellow fever vaccination. A single record per CDR3 protein comes from TCRdb applying MiXCR to the 5' RACE reads. The table lists 150,000 to 200,000 distinct CDR3 sequences, about a tenth of them singletons. Source: CD8+ T cells sorted from PBMCs, taken 45 days after the yellow fever booster vaccination. Receptors were obtained from a man aged 18-30 years who received the YFV17D yellow fever vaccine.

In its sample, this clonotype was seen a few times. This chain links TRBV3-1 with TRBJ2-3, with a tentative D call TRBD1 (6 bases). The V end lost 0 bases, the J end lost 1 base, and 14 bases lay between the germline ends. CDR3 length: 17 amino acids. Germline V gives CDR1 LGHDT, CDR2 YNNKEL (reference sequence). The CDR3 coding sequence is TGTGCCAGCAGCCAAGATCAAGGGACAACGGGCACAGATACGCAGTATTTT. Translation: CASSQDQGTTGTDTQYF.

This clonotype was counted many times. The DNA for the CDR3 is TGTGCCAGCAGCTTATCTGGACAGAGGTCCTACGAGCAGTACTTC. It codes for CASSLSGQRSYEQYF. The chain joins TRBV7-2 to TRBJ2-7; the D gene is possibly TRBD1 (6 bases). Trimming took 2 bases from V and 1 from J, leaving 12 bases between them. The CDR3 length is 15 residues. CDR1 is SGHTA, CDR2 FQGNSA, per germline.

This chain uses TRBV11-2 with TRBJ1-5; D call uncertain. CDR1 SGHAT and CDR2 FQNNGV come from the germline V gene. The CDR3 covers 14 residues. The V end was cut by 2 bases, the J end by 2 bases, with 7 bases between. CDR3 sequence: CASSLSGGNQPQHF. The CDR3 region has the DNA TGTGCCAGCAGCTTATCGGGAGGCAATCAGCCCCAGCATTTT.

This clonotype has only a few counts. The J gene is TRBJ2-7, the V gene TRBV29-1; D not resolved. Deletions cut 7 bases from V and 6 bases from J, with 13 bases between. Germline V gene data show CDR1 as SQVTM and CDR2 as ANQGSEA. The CDR3 runs to 11 residues. The CDR3 protein is CSGLVVGEQYF. CDR3 coding DNA: TGCAGCGGTTTAGTAGTCGGCGAGCAGTACTTC.

The J gene is TRBJ2-5, the V gene TRBV4-3, with TRBD2 matching 8 bases. Germline V gives CDR1 LGHNA, CDR2 YSLEER. CDR3 size: 18 residues. V shed 0 bases and J 4 bases; nucleotides not matched to a gene: 13. This chain's CDR3 is CASSQDHDSGAPSETQYF. The DNA for the CDR3 is TGCGCCAGCAGCCAAGATCATGATAGCGGGGCGCCCTCAGAGACCCAGTACTTC.

CDR3 sequence: CASRGLASETQYF. The DNA of the CDR3 is TGTGCCAGCAGAGGACTAGCTTCGGAGACCCAGTACTTC. The V gene is TRBV12-3 or TRBV12-4, the J gene TRBJ2-5, with 8 bases fitting TRBD2. J gave up 5 bases and V 6 bases, and 5 bases lay outside the gene matches. CDR3 length: 13 amino acids.

This clonotype was seen a few times. The genes are TRBV5-1 and TRBJ1-2; D possibly corresponds to TRBD1 (5 bases). This CDR3 comprises 13 residues. CDR1 and CDR2 from the germline V gene are SGHRS and YFSETQ. Deletions cut 0 bases from V and 8 bases from J, with 11 bases between. The CDR3 bases are TGCGCCAGCAGCTTGGGGGGGATCGACGGCTACACCTTC. Protein: CASSLGGIDGYTF.

There are many counts of this clonotype. The V call is TRBV23-1, the J call TRBJ2-5; TRBD1 is a possible D gene (6 bases). TRBV23-1 is given ORF status, its function remaining uncertain. The CDR3 has 18 amino acids. Trimming left V 1 base short and J 0 bases short, with 18 bases between. The CDR3 nucleotides are TGCGCCAGCAGTCAATTAACCCTGCAGGGGAACCACCAAGAGACCCAGTACTTC. Translated: CASSQLTLQGNHQETQYF.

This clonotype has a handful of counts. The V and J genes are TRBV5-5 and TRBJ2-7; the D is unclear. Trimming removed 0 bases at V and 5 bases at J, with 18 bases between. The CDR3 runs 16 residues. Germline V gene lookup returns CDR1 SGHKS and CDR2 YYEKEE (reference sequence). In DNA form, the CDR3 reads TGTGCCAGCAGCTTGGGGGCCCCTCGCCGAGGCCACGAGCAGTACGTC. Translation: CASSLGAPRRGHEQYV.

This clonotype was seen a few times. The chain employs TRBV27 and TRBJ1-5; no definite D call. The CDR3 is 13 residues long. The germline gives CDR1 MNHEY, CDR2 SMNVEV (reference sequence). V lost 3 bases, J lost 4 bases, and 7 bases lay in between. The CDR3 here is CASSFFPNQPQHF. In DNA, the CDR3 is TGTGCCAGCAGTTTTTTCCCAAATCAGCCCCAGCATTTT.

This clonotype was recorded many times. The chain joins TRBV27 to TRBJ2-1; TRBD2 is a possible D gene (6 bases). CDR1 and CDR2 from the germline V gene are MNHEY and SMNVEV (reference sequence). V was trimmed by 0 bases and J by 8 bases, leaving 14 bases between them. This CDR3 has 15 residues. The CDR3 loop is CASSLSGGARDEQFF. In DNA, the CDR3 is TGTGCCAGCAGTTTATCTGGCGGGGCCAGGGATGAGCAGTTCTTC.

The rearrangement links TRBV2 to TRBJ2-3, with 10 bases that match TRBD2. CDR1 and CDR2 (germline): SNHLY, FYNNEI. J gave up 0 bases and V 8 bases, and 5 bases lay outside the gene matches. There are 15 residues in the CDR3. In DNA, the CDR3 is TGTGCCAGCCTAGCGGGGGAAACTAGCACAGATACGCAGTATTTT. Protein sequence: CASLAGETSTDTQYF.

There are a few counts of this clonotype. This sequence joins TRBV7-6 and TRBJ2-7; D is possibly TRBD1 (5 bases). The germline CDR1 and CDR2 sequences are SGHVS and FNYEAQ. The CDR3 totals 14 residues. Trimming removed 5 bases at V and 6 bases at J, with 17 bases between. CDR3: CASSRRPWGVEQYV. CDR3 nucleotide sequence: TGTGCCAGCAGCAGACGGCCGTGGGGCGTCGAGCAGTACGTC.

This clonotype has a handful of counts. The chain recombines TRBV3-1 with TRBJ2-5, with D possibly TRBD1 on 5 matching bases. Trimming stripped 6 bases from V and 2 bases from J, with 13 bases between. Germline CDR1 LGHDT, CDR2 YNNKEL (reference sequence). There are 14 residues in the CDR3. This chain's CDR3 is CASSLVGVQETQYF. CDR3 nucleotides: TGTGCCAGCAGTCTTGTAGGGGTTCAAGAGACCCAGTACTTC.

The chain couples TRBV27 to TRBJ1-1, with D possibly TRBD1 on 5 matching bases. The CDR3 runs to 14 residues. CDR1 and CDR2 from the germline V gene are MNHEY and SMNVEV (reference sequence). V was shortened by 5 bases and J by 5 bases, with 15 bases between the two germline ends. The CDR3 DNA follows: TGTGCCAGCAGTATCCCCGGGACGACGACTGAAGCTTTCTTT. Translated: CASSIPGTTTEAFF.

In its sample, this clonotype was seen a few times. The rearrangement uses TRBV6-5 and TRBJ1-2; possible D gene TRBD1, 6 bases. Trimming removed 2 bases from V and 3 bases from J, with 13 bases in between. Per the germline V gene, CDR1 is MNHEY and CDR2 is SVGAGI. This CDR3 is built from 15 residues. The CDR3 reads CASSYDRGADYGYTF. The CDR3 DNA is TGTGCCAGCAGTTACGATCGGGGGGCAGACTATGGCTACACCTTC.

CDR3 loop: CASSTRTGGHNSPLHF. The CDR3 DNA sequence: TGTGCCAGCAGCACGCGAACGGGGGGCCATAATTCACCCCTCCACTTT. The V and J genes are TRBV21-1 and TRBJ1-6. TRBV21-1 is listed as a pseudogene. This CDR3 region has 16 residues.

This clonotype has a handful of counts. The rearrangement joins TRBV4-2 to TRBJ2-3, with 10 bases lining up with TRBD1. This CDR3 is 16 amino acids long. The germline V gene has CDR1 LGHNA and CDR2 YNFKEQ. J was trimmed by 3 bases and V by 4 bases; bases with no gene match: 7. CDR3 residues: CASSPVGDRGTDTQYF. CDR3 nucleotides: TGTGCCAGCAGCCCGGTGGGGGACAGGGGAACAGATACGCAGTATTTT.

This chain links TRBV12-3 or TRBV12-4 with TRBJ2-5, with 14 bases that match TRBD2. The CDR3 has 16 residues. J gave up 4 bases and V 6 bases, and 7 bases lay outside the gene matches. The CDR3 DNA sequence: TGTGCCAGCAGGCGACTAGCGGGGGGGCTCGGAGAGACCCAGTACTTC. Translation: CASRRLAGGLGETQYF.

DNA of the CDR3: TGTGCCAGCAGCCAACCGGACGGAGACATCTATGGCTACACCTTC. This encodes CASSQPDGDIYGYTF. The chain recombines TRBV13 with TRBJ1-2; D not certain. V was shortened by 5 bases and J by 4 bases, with 17 bases between the two germline ends. The CDR3 runs to 15 residues. Germline V gives CDR1 PRHDT, CDR2 FYEKMQ (reference sequence).

The J gene is TRBJ1-2, the V gene TRBV29-1, with 12 nucleotides matching TRBD1. CDR1 is SQVTM, CDR2 ANQGSEA, per germline. The length of the CDR3 is 14 residues. V lost 5 bases to trimming and J lost 7 bases; unmatched junction nucleotides: 8. CDR3 nucleotides: TGCAGCGTTAGACCGGGACAGGGGGCTGTTGGCTACACCTTC. This translates into CSVRPGQGAVGYTF.

As DNA, the CDR3 is TGTGCCAGCACTTTACCGGGGGCCGGAGAGACCCAGTACTTC. This gives the protein CASTLPGAGETQYF. This chain joins TRBV7-2 and TRBJ2-5, with D tentatively TRBD1 or TRBD2 (6 bases each). The V gene lost 7 bases and the J gene lost 4 bases, with 16 bases spanning the gap. The germline gives CDR1 SGHTA, CDR2 FQGNSA. The CDR3 is 14 residues long.

This chain links TRBV7-8 with TRBJ2-3; maybe TRBD1 (5 bases). V was cut by 1 base and J by 5 bases, with 16 bases left in between. The CDR3 is 16 residues long. From germline, CDR1 is SGHVS and CDR2 FQNEAQ. For the CDR3, the DNA is TGTGCCAGCAGCTTAGAAGGGGATTTGGCAGGAGATACGCAGTATTTT. It is translated as CASSLEGDLAGDTQYF.

This rearrangement joins TRBV7-9 to TRBJ2-1; 8 nucleotides align to TRBD1. The CDR3 runs 14 residues. Trimming took 0 bases from V and 9 from J; bases not matched to a gene: 4. Germline CDR1 is SEHNR and CDR2 is FQNEAQ (reference sequence). CDR3 bases: TGTGCCAGCAGCTTAGCAGACAGGGGAGGTGAGCAGTTCTTC. Amino acids: CASSLADRGGEQFF.

This clonotype was observed a handful of times. This chain joins TRBV23-1 and TRBJ2-7; D is possibly TRBD1 (5 bases). TRBV23-1 is noted as an ORF with a role that remains uncertain. The CDR3 extends over 18 amino acids. The V gene lost 3 bases and the J gene lost 1 base, with 22 bases spanning the gap. The CDR3 loop reads CASSQQLPVGRTSYEQYV. The DNA of the CDR3 is TGCGCCAGCAGTCAGCAGCTCCCGGTTGGACGGACATCCTACGAGCAGTACGTC.

This chain connects TRBV4-3 to TRBJ1-4, with D possibly being TRBD1 (6 bases). The germline V gene has CDR1 LGHNA and CDR2 YSLEER. Trimming cost V 4 bases and J 8 bases, with 17 bases left between them. There are 15 residues in the CDR3. The CDR3 sequence: CASSRTTGLVEKLFF. CDR3 nucleotide sequence: TGCGCCAGCAGCCGGACTACAGGGCTGGTCGAAAAACTGTTTTTT.

In its sample, this clonotype was seen many times. The V and J genes are TRBV20-1 and TRBJ2-5; 9 bases fit TRBD1. Germline trimming cut 6 bases from V and 4 bases from J; bases unmatched to any gene: 9. CDR3 length equals 14 residues. Germline assignment: CDR1 DFQATT and CDR2 SNEGSKA (reference sequence). The CDR3 reads CSATASDRGETQYF. Written as DNA, the CDR3 is TGCAGTGCAACGGCCTCGGACAGGGGAGAGACCCAGTACTTC.

This clonotype was seen repeatedly, ten times or more. The chain couples TRBV4-3 to TRBJ2-7; 14 bases agree with TRBD2. CDR3 length: 16 amino acids. Germline-derived CDR1 and CDR2 are LGHNA and YSLEER. The trim removed 3 bases at V and 4 bases at J, leaving 5 bases unmatched. The CDR3 DNA sequence: TGCGCCAGCAGCCATTCGGGACTAGCGGGGGATTACGAGCAGTACTTC. It is translated as CASSHSGLAGDYEQYF.

This clonotype was detected only a few times. The chain joins TRBV6-1 to TRBJ1-5; D is undetermined. With 0 bases removed from V and 2 bases from J, the gap between germline ends came to 14 bases. The CDR3 length is 17 residues. Germline CDR1 and CDR2: MNHNS and SASEGT. CDR3 sequence: CASSEAYDIRGNQPQHF. CDR3 sequence (DNA): TGTGCCAGCAGTGAAGCTTACGACATCCGGGGCAATCAGCCCCAGCATTTT.